The sequence of this TCR beta chain was determined in a study of T cell responses to AZD1222 COVID-19 vaccine. Notes on the study in general: No repertoire was sampled before or during the peak T cell response, only after it.

Trimming took 8 bases from V and 3 from J, leaving 13 bases between them. CDR1 SGHVS and CDR2 FNYEAQ come from the germline V gene. The CDR3 spans 13 residues. The assay was immunoSEQ multiplex PCR, and TCRdb's table has in-frame clones only and misses some. This sample yields approximately 130,000 clones, of which nearly 90% are seen a single time; 4.5% to 6.5% belongs to the top ten. With regard to this clone: Its target is unknown.

The specimen comprised peripheral blood, sampled 28 days after the second AZD1222 dose. This receptor was obtained from an adult who received the AZD1222 COVID-19 vaccine. The rearrangement uses TRBV7-6 and TRBJ1-2; possible D gene TRBD1, 6 bases. CDR3 sequence reads: CASGPDSYYGYTF. The CDR3 nucleotides are TGTGCCAGCGGCCCGGACAGCTACTATGGCTACACCTTC. Full variable domain (outside the CDR3, taken from reference TRBV7-6 and TRBJ1-2): GAGVSQSPRYKVTKRGQDVALRCDPISGHVSLYWYRQALGQGPEFLTYFNYEAQQDKSGLPNDRFSAERPEGSISTLTIQRTEQRDSAMYRCASGPDSYYGYTFGSGTRLTVV.